This T cell receptor beta chain was recovered during a study of cytotoxic CD8 clonotypes in ibrutinib-treated CLL. Study observations and caveats: Patients had baseline clonality above age-matched healthy donors, and this clonality moved with circulating CD8+ T-cell counts. On treatment, the uncommon public clonotypes contracted or remained stable.

Some clones are missing from TCRdb's copy, which holds only in-frame ones; the method was immunoSEQ multiplex PCR. The sample carries tens of thousands of clones, around four fifths recorded once. As concerns this clone: Antigen specificity is unknown.

Here the sequenced sample was PBMCs, taken after 24 months of ibrutinib treatment. The sequence was collected from a human donor with chronic lymphocytic leukemia.

The CDR3 coding sequence is TGCGCCAGCAGCTATCAACGGGACAGCTCCGGACAAGCCCTAGCCAAAAACATTCAGTACTTC. Residues: CASSYQRDSSGQALAKNIQYF. The chain carries TRBV5-1 and TRBJ2-4; 7 nucleotides align to TRBD1. The CDR3 totals 21 residues. J lost 0 bases, V lost 3 bases, and 21 bases had no gene match. Per germline, CDR1 SGHRS and CDR2 YFSETQ.